This note documents a single T cell receptor beta chain sequence. Germline V gives CDR1 WNHNN, CDR2 SYGVQD (reference sequence). The CDR3 length is 16 residues. This entry is derived from a study of shared clonotypes between healthy human individuals. Unsorted PBMC DNA sequencing spanned ten immunoSEQ deep assay plates. TCRdb's table, derived via immunoSEQ multiplex PCR, lists solely in-frame clones and lacks some. The sample yields some 450,000 clones, 70% to 80% seen once. Sequencing was performed on PBMCs. V and J are TRBV10-1 and TRBJ2-5; 10 bases match TRBD2. The DNA end is a closer match to TRBJ2-7, so the J assignment may be wrong. The sequence was obtained from a woman aged 40 to 49 in good health. Some clones in this sample may be carry-over from other donors' samples. The CDR3 here is CASSPSTSGISYEQYF. The CDR3 DNA reads as TGCGCCAGCAGTCCTTCTACTAGCGGGATCTCCTACGAGCAGTACTTC.